These 2 T cell receptor beta chains were all obtained from the same sample, sequenced in a study of T cells in Graves' hyperthyroidism and ophthalmopathy. Amplification of TCR beta CDR3 regions used RNA as the template. When the TCR CDR3 underwent first-round RT-PCR, the HTBI primer set was used. TCRdb reanalysed the multiplex PCR reads using MiXCR and keeps one entry per CDR3 protein. The repertoire holds 350,000 to 400,000 distinct CDR3 sequences, with about 18% as singletons. Specimen: blood. Receptors originate from a man in his late teens or twenties with Graves' ophthalmopathy.

This clonotype was seen only a few times. The chain employs TRBV18 and TRBJ2-7; a possible D gene is TRBD2 (5 bases). Germline-derived CDR1 and CDR2 are KGHSH and LQKENI. V lost 5 bases and J 5 bases, leaving 16 bases between the germline ends. The CDR3 loop spans 14 amino acids. The CDR3 DNA reads as TGTGCCAGCTCATTCGGTCTAGCCCTTGACGAGCAGTACTTC. It codes for CASSFGLALDEQYF.

This clonotype was seen at least ten times. The gene calls are TRBV12-3 or TRBV12-4 and TRBJ2-7; D might be TRBD2 (5 bases). CDR3 length: 13 amino acids. Trimming shortened V by 8 bases and J by 6 bases, and 17 bases separated the two germline ends. The CDR3 nucleotides read TGTGCCAGCTGCCCTAGCTGGGGATCCGAGCAGTACTTC. It encodes CASCPSWGSEQYF.